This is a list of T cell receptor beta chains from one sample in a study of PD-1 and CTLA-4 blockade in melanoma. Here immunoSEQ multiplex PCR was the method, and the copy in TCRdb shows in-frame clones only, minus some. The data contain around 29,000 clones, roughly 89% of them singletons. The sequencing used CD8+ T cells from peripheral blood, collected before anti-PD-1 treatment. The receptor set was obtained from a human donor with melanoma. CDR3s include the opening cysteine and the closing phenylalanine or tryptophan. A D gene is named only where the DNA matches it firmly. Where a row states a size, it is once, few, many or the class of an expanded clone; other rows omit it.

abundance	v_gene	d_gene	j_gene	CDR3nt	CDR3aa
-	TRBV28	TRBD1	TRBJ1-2	TGTGCCAGCAGTTTATGGGACAGGGACCAACTATTTGGCTACACCTTC	CASSLWDRDQLFGYTF
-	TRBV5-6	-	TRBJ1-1	TGTGCCAGCAGCTTAGCGGGGAACACTGAAGCTTTCTTT	CASSLAGNTEAFF
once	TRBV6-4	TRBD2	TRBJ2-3	TGTGCCAGCAGTGACAGCGGGGGGGCCACAGATACGCAGTATTTT	CASSDSGGATDTQYF
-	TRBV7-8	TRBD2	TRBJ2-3	TGTGCCAGCAGCTTAGCTTCCCGCGGGAGGAGGGAAGATACGCAGTATTTT	CASSLASRGRREDTQYF
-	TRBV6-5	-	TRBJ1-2	TGTGCCAGCAGTTACTCTCCCATGGGGGGAAGAGCTGGCTACACCTTC	CASSYSPMGGRAGYTF
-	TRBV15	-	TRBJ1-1	TGTGCCACCAGCAGCTCAGTGAACACTGAAGCTTTCTTT	CATSSSVNTEAFF
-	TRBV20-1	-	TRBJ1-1	TGCAGTGCTTTTGATGTCCCTGAAGCTTTCTTT	CSAFDVPEAFF
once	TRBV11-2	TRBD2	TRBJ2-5	TGTGCCAGCAGCTTAGAGGCGGGAGGTCTACAAGAGACCCAGTACTTC	CASSLEAGGLQETQYF
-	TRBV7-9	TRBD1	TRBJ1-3	TGTGCCAGCAGCTCACAGGGGCTAGACACCATATATTTT	CASSSQGLDTIYF
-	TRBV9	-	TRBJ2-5	TGTGCCAGCAGCGTCCGACAGGAACAAGAGACCCAGTACTTC	CASSVRQEQETQYF
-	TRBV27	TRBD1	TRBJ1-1	TGTGCCAGCAGAAACAGGGGGCAGAACACTGAAGCTTTCTTT	CASRNRGQNTEAFF
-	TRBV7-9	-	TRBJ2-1	TGTGCCAGCAGCTTAATCACCGAAGAGCAGTTCTTC	CASSLITEEQFF
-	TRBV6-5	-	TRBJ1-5	TGTGCCAGCAGAGACAGGCCCAATCAGCCCCAGCATTTT	CASRDRPNQPQHF
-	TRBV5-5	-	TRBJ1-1	TGTGCCAGCAGCTTGGGGACACTGGTTGGGGCTTTCTTT	CASSLGTLVGAFF
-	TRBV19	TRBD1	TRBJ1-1	TGTGCCAGTAGTACGGCAGGGACAGGGTGGAACACTGAAGCTTTCTTT	CASSTAGTGWNTEAFF
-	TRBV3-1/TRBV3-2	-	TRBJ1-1	TGTGCCAGCAGCGGGGTGGGGGGCACTGAAGCTTTCTTT	CASSGVGGTEAFF
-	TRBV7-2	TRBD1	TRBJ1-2	TGTGCCAGCAGCTTAGATAACGGACAGGGGGGGATCTATGGCTACACCTTC	CASSLDNGQGGIYGYTF
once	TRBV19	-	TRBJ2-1	TGTGCCAGTAGTATATTCAATGAGCAGTTCTTC	CASSIFNEQFF
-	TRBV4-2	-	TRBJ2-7	TGTGCCAGCAGCCCCAACCTCCTAGACTACGAGCAGTACTTC	CASSPNLLDYEQYF
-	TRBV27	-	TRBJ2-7	TGTGCCAGCAGTTCCAGGGACCTTTACTCCTACGAGCAGTACTTC	CASSSRDLYSYEQYF
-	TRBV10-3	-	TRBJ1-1	TGTGCCATCAGTGAAGGGGGCACTGAAGCTTTCTTT	CAISEGGTEAFF
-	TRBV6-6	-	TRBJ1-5	TGTGCCAGCAGTTACTCGGCAGGTTCGGGCAATCAGCCCCAGCATTTT	CASSYSAGSGNQPQHF
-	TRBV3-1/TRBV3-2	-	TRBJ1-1	TGTGCCAGCAGCCAAGTTTGGAAACAGCCGAACACTGAAGCTTTCTTT	CASSQVWKQPNTEAFF
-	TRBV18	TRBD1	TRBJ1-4	TGTGCCAGCTCACCTCACAGGGACAGTTTTAGTGAAAAACTGTTTTTT	CASSPHRDSFSEKLFF
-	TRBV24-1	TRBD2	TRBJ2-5	TGTGCCACCAGTGATTTGGGAGCGGGAGCAAGAGAGACCCAGTACTTC	CATSDLGAGARETQYF
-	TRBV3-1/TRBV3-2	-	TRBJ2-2	TGTGCCAGCTCCCCACCGTTCAACACCGGGGAGCTGTTTTTT	CASSPPFNTGELFF
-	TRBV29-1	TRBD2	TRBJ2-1	TGCAGCGTGAGACTAGCGGGAGGAAGAAATGAGCAGTTCTTC	CSVRLAGGRNEQFF
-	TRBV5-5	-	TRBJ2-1	TGTGCCAGCAGATCATCTAGGAGTCACAATGAGCAGTTCTTC	CASRSSRSHNEQFF
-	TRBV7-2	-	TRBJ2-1	TGTGCCAGCAGCTTACAAACGGGGGATTCCACCGACGATGAGCAGTTCTTC	CASSLQTGDSTDDEQFF
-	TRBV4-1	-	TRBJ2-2	TGCGCCAGCAGCCAAGATCGGGACGGAAAGAACACCGGGGAGCTGTTTTTT	CASSQDRDGKNTGELFF
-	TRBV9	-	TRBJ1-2	TGTGCCAGCAGCTCACGGACGGGAAACTATGGCTACACCTTC	CASSSRTGNYGYTF
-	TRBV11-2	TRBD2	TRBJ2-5	TGTGCCAGCAGCTTGACTAGCGGGGATGAGACCCAGTACTTC	CASSLTSGDETQYF
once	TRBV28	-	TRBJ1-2	TGTGCCAGCAGTTACGACAATAACTATGGCTACACCTTC	CASSYDNNYGYTF
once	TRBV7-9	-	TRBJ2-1	TGTGCCAGCAGCCCGCAGCCCGGTGAGCAGTTCTTC	CASSPQPGEQFF
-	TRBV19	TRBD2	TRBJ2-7	TGTGCCAGTAGTATAGGCTCTAGCGGGGATTACGAGCAGTACTTC	CASSIGSSGDYEQYF
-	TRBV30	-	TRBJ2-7	TGTGCCTGGGGGGAGTGGTCCTACGAGCAGTACTTC	CAWGEWSYEQYF
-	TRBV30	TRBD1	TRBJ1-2	TGTGCCTGGAGTGTGGGACAGGGCGCTAACTATGGCTACACCTTC	CAWSVGQGANYGYTF
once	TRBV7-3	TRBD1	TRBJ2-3	TGTGCCAGCAGTCAGGGGGCGGAAGATACGCAGTATTTT	CASSQGAEDTQYF
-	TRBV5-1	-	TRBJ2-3	TGCGCCAGCAGACCAGGAGACAGCACAGATACGCAGTATTTT	CASRPGDSTDTQYF
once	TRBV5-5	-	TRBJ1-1	TGTGCCAGCATCCACCAAGGGGGTCCCACTGAAGCTTTCTTT	CASIHQGGPTEAFF
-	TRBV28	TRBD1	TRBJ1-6	TGTGCCAGCAGCCATTCTCGGACAGGGGAAGTCTCACCCCTCCACTTT	CASSHSRTGEVSPLHF
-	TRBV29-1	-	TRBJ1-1	TGCAGCGTTGTGGCCATCTCCTGGGAAGCTTTCTTT	CSVVAISWEAFF
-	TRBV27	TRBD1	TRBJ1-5	TGTGCCAGCAGTCCTGGACAGGGGGGAACTCAGCCCCAGCATTTT	CASSPGQGGTQPQHF
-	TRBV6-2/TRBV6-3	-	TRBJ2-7	TGTGCCAGCAGTTCCCGGACGGACTCCTACGAGCAGTACTTC	CASSSRTDSYEQYF
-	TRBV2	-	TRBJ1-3	TGTGCCAGCAGTGTCTTCGCAGGAAACACCATATATTTT	CASSVFAGNTIYF
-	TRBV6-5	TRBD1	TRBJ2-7	TGTGCCAGCAGTAACCGGGACAGGAGTTCCTACGAGCAGTACTTC	CASSNRDRSSYEQYF
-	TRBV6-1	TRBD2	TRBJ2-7	TGTGCCAGCAGTGAAACGAGTTCGGCTAGCGGGGGATCCGAGCAGTACTTC	CASSETSSASGGSEQYF
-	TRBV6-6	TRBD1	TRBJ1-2	TGTGCCAGCAGCCACGACCGCAGGGGGGACTATGGCTACACCTTC	CASSHDRRGDYGYTF
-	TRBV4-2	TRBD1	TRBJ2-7	TGTGCCAGCAGCCAGAGTACAGGGGATGAGCAGTACTTC	CASSQSTGDEQYF
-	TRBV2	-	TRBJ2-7	TGTGCCAGCAGTGAAGGAGGCAGGAACGAGCAGTACTTC	CASSEGGRNEQYF
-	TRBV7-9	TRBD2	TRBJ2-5	TGTGCCAGCAGCTTACTAGCGGGGGAAGGGGAGACCCAGTACTTC	CASSLLAGEGETQYF
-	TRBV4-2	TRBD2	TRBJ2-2	TGTGCCAGCAGCCAAACCGGGACTAGCCCCACCGGGGAGCTGTTTTTT	CASSQTGTSPTGELFF
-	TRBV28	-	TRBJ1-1	TGTGCCAGCAAGGGGAACACCATGAACACTGAAGCTTTCTTT	CASKGNTMNTEAFF
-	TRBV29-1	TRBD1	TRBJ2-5	TGCAGCGTTACCACCGGGACAGGGGAAGAGACCCAGTACTTC	CSVTTGTGEETQYF
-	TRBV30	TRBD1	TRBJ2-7	TGTGCCTGGAGAGCGGTAGGGGGCGGCGAGCAGTACTTC	CAWRAVGGGEQYF
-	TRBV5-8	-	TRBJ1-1	TGTGCCAGCAGCGGCCGGGACTCGAATGAAGCTTTCTTT	CASSGRDSNEAFF
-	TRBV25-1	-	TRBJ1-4	TGTGCCAGCAGTGAATATCTGGCCCGCGGACAGAATGAAAAACTGTTTTTT	CASSEYLARGQNEKLFF